This paragraph reports one T cell receptor (beta chain). This clone's antigen is unknown. No much larger clone is present one base from it, and per-base qualities are unavailable. Its CDR3 holds 15 amino acids, cysteine through phenylalanine. Just the 45-base CDR3 DNA is kept, in frame starting at base 1. V is reduced by 4 bases and J by 6 bases, leaving a spacing of 18 bases between them. CDR1 and CDR2 (SGHVS, FQNEAQ) derive from the germline V gene. In the paper's terms, the time point label means: healthy volunteer bleed at 6 weeks. Total RNA was extracted from unfractionated whole blood collected in Tempus Blood RNA tubes. A handful of healthy volunteers were used as TCR sequencing controls and were bled at day 0, 2 weeks and 6 weeks. The sample belongs to a study of human T cells and chemical hapten exposure (dated by TCRdb to about 2021). Some background on the complete study: Libraries were pooled for sequencing, and per-sample TCR yields varied mainly because of small differences in library volumes within the pool. The study tracked peripheral blood TCR repertoire changes in vivo during primary and secondary sensitization to the hapten diphenylcyclopropenone (DPC) in alopecia patients. For every blood RNA sample, sequencing covered both the TCR alpha and TCR beta chains.

What the work shows at the level of the full study, not this receptor alone: Repeated subsampling changed both the strength of the expansion versus patch-test correlation and the threshold at which the correlation became significant. DPC sensitization did not change the number of TCRs with a frequency above 1 in 1000, and there was no evidence of changes in global repertoire structure.

Preparation of the library involved RACE. The sequencing machine was a NextSeq 500. Library preparation attached unique molecular identifiers to individual cDNA molecules for quantitative, reproducible TCR counting. On the study's bioinformatics: Samples had a median of around 92,000 TCRs, with a range from roughly 20,000 to 700,000. The Decombinator software suite was used to annotate the V, J and CDR3 of the TCR reads. To make PS versus PT1 abundance plots, every sample was subsampled to the same number of TCRs (28,000). Expanded TCRs were defined as absent before sensitization and observed at least eight times at the 2-week time point. TCRdb reprocessing: public reads trimmed at Q25 with fastp, clones called with MiXCR, in-frame beta chains kept. Records with the same CDR3 protein are collapsed into one entry carrying the most frequent genes and DNA. The V and J calls reflect TCRdb's pipeline rather than the authors' work. The table for this sample lists 65,000 to 95,000 distinct CDR3 sequences; over 6.5% of them were counted only once. The ten largest clones capture approximately 1.5% of the sample.

The sample was whole blood. This receptor was obtained from a female donor in good health. Some clones in this sample may be carry-over from other donors' samples. The chain was built from TRBV7-8 and TRBJ1-1; 6 matching bases give a weak D call of TRBD1. The CDR3 protein: CASSSFDRIGAEAFF. The DNA is as follows: TGTGCCAGCAGCTCCTTTGACAGGATAGGCGCTGAAGCTTTCTTT.